This T cell receptor beta chain was obtained from a study of T cell repertoires in cytomegalovirus infection. At the level of the study: In the study, CMV epitopes included recently identified HLA-C-restricted and well-studied HLA-B-restricted ones. Both CMV infection and a matching HLA type were indicated by public TCR beta signatures.

TCRdb independently ran MiXCR on the reads; one entry per CDR3 protein. The sample yields about 340,000 distinct CDR3 sequences, almost 30% seen once. Study-level points and caveats: Carriage of CMV together with the relevant HLA was identifiable through cumulative public TCR beta family frequency. HLA-C-restricted CMV clonotypes gave the most frequent clonotype in two of eight donors.

CDR3 length equals 16 residues. Germline V CDR1 and CDR2: MNHEY, SVGAGI. The ends lost 4 bases at V and 0 bases at J; junction bases unmatched: 8. In regard to this clonotype: Its specificity is not known.

The material sequenced was cultured PBMCs, taken from culture after CMV antigen stimulation. V is TRBV6-5 and J is TRBJ2-5; TRBD1 matches at 7 bases. The sequence was obtained from a human donor in good health (CMV status not recorded). Some clones in this sample may be carry-over from other donors' samples. The CDR3: CASSSGTAVYQETQYF. The DNA of the CDR3 is TGTGCCAGCAGTTCGGGGACAGCTGTTTACCAAGAGACCCAGTACTTC.